These 21 T cell receptor beta chains were all obtained from the same sample, sequenced in a study of shared clonotypes between healthy human individuals. Libraries were prepared by immunoSEQ multiplex PCR; TCRdb keeps only in-frame clonotypes and omits some of them. The sample carries about 480,000 clones, approximately 79% recorded once. The material sequenced was PBMCs. The receptors stem from a woman aged 40-49 years in good health. Some clones in this sample may be carry-over from other donors' samples.

This clone was found a few times. This chain links TRBV5-6 with TRBJ2-3; D may match TRBD1 or TRBD2 (6 bases each). V lost 0 bases, J lost 4 bases, and 12 bases lay in between. The CDR3 loop spans 15 amino acids. Germline V gene lookup returns CDR1 SGHDT and CDR2 YYEEEE. CDR3 residues: CASSLVGGRSDTQYF. CDR3 nucleotide sequence: TGTGCCAGCAGCTTGGTGGGGGGCAGATCAGATACGCAGTATTTT.

This chain connects TRBV6-5 to TRBJ2-7, with D hard to call. The ends were cut back, 2 bases at V and 4 bases at J, with 3 bases in the middle. The CDR3 is 11 residues long. CDR1 is MNHEY and CDR2 is SVGAGI in the germline V gene. CDR3 sequence: CASSYNYEQYF. The CDR3 DNA reads as TGTGCCAGCAGTTACAATTACGAGCAGTACTTC.

This rearrangement joins TRBV2 to TRBJ2-4; possible D gene TRBD1, 5 bases. V was cut by 11 bases and J by 7 bases, with 15 bases left in between. The CDR3 covers 12 residues. CDR1 is SNHLY, CDR2 FYNNEI, per germline. CDR3 loop: CASSQGTNIQYF. The CDR3 coding sequence is TGTGCCTCCAGCCAGGGTACGAACATTCAGTACTTC.

On this clone itself: The sample contains more than one DNA sequence encoding this CDR3. This chain connects TRBV5-1 to TRBJ2-5; D not resolved. Trimming stripped 0 bases from V and 4 bases from J, with 7 bases between. The CDR3 has 13 residues. The germline V gene encodes CDR1 SGHRS and CDR2 YFSETQ. CDR3 protein: CASSLEASETQYF. Written as DNA, the CDR3 is TGCGCCAGCAGCTTGGAAGCTTCAGAGACCCAGTACTTC.

The rearrangement uses TRBV4-2 and TRBJ1-1; 8 nucleotides line up with TRBD1. Germline CDR1 reads LGHNA; CDR2 reads YNFKEQ. The length of the CDR3 is 19 residues. V trimming: 2 bases; J trimming: 4 bases; junction bases outside the gene matches: 18. CDR3 residues: CASSQPSGGGLTRGTEAFF. The DNA for the CDR3 is TGTGCCAGCAGCCAACCGTCAGGGGGCGGATTAACGCGGGGCACTGAAGCTTTCTTT.

This chain links TRBV18 with TRBJ1-4, with D tentatively TRBD1 (5 bases). Trimming shortened V by 3 bases and J by 8 bases, and 10 bases separated the two germline ends. CDR3 length equals 13 residues. CDR1 and CDR2 (germline): KGHSH, LQKENI. In DNA, the CDR3 is TGTGCCAGCTCACCGACAGAGGGAGAAAAACTGTTTTTT. Its protein product is CASSPTEGEKLFF. The whole variable domain, filled in from reference TRBV18 and TRBJ1-4, reads NAGVMQNPRHLVRRRGQEARLRCSPMKGHSHVYWYRQLPEEGLKFMVYLQKENIIDESGMPKERFSAEFPKEGPSILRIQQVVRGDSAAYFCASSPTEGEKLFFGSGTQLSVL.

The count of this clone is one. The genes are TRBV12-1 and TRBJ2-3. TRBV12-1 is noted as a pseudogene. The CDR3 extends over 10 amino acids. The CDR3 nucleotides read TGTGCCAGCAGCTTTAAGACGCAGTATTTT. It encodes CASSFKTQYF.

The rearrangement joins TRBV2 to TRBJ2-2; D not resolved. The CDR3 length is 15 residues. V lost 3 bases and J 3 bases, leaving 11 bases between the germline ends. CDR1 is SNHLY, CDR2 FYNNEI, per germline. The DNA of the CDR3 is TGTGCCAGCAGTGACAGTCAGGCGGACACCGGGGAGCTGTTTTTT. It specifies CASSDSQADTGELFF. The full variable domain, completed using reference TRBV2 and TRBJ2-2, is EPEVTQTPSHQVTQMGQEVILRCVPISNHLYFYWYRQILGQKVEFLVSFYNNEISEKSEIFDDQFSVERPDGSNFTLKIRSTKLEDSAMYFCASSDSQADTGELFFGEGSRLTVL.

This clone was detected only a few times. The chain is built from TRBV19 and TRBJ2-3; tentatively, D is TRBD1 (5 bases). Germline CDR1 and CDR2: LNHDA and SQIVND (reference sequence). This CDR3 is built from 17 residues. Trimming stripped 3 bases from V and 0 bases from J, with 16 bases between. In DNA, the CDR3 is TGTGCCAGTAGTATGATCCTGAGACAGCCTAGCACAGATACGCAGTATTTT. Translating it yields CASSMILRQPSTDTQYF.

The chain employs TRBV21-1 and TRBJ2-2. TRBV21-1 is given as a pseudogene. The CDR3 spans 17 residues. The CDR3, as DNA: TGTGCCAGCAGCAAAAGGGACGGACACATGAACACCGGGGAGCTGTTTTTT. This gives the protein CASSKRDGHMNTGELFF.

This clone was recorded a few times. The V gene is TRBV7-9, the J gene TRBJ2-1; 7 positions match TRBD1. Germline lookup yields CDR1 SEHNR and CDR2 FQNEAQ (reference sequence). The CDR3 spans 17 residues. Trimming at V came to 6 bases and at J to 5 bases, leaving 16 bases not matched to a gene. CDR3 in amino acids: CASRPGQWARGDNEQFF. In DNA form, the CDR3 reads TGTGCCAGCAGGCCGGGACAGTGGGCCCGAGGGGACAATGAGCAGTTCTTC.

The genes are TRBV7-3 and TRBJ2-7; 7 bases line up with TRBD2. From germline, CDR1 is SGHTA and CDR2 FQGTGA. This CDR3 is built from 11 residues. V was pared by 7 bases and J by 6 bases, with 3 bases of the junction left unmatched. In DNA form, the CDR3 reads TGTGCCAGCATGGCGGGAGCCGAGCAGTACTTC. This encodes CASMAGAEQYF.

This sequence joins TRBV5-1 and TRBJ1-1, with 11 bases fitting TRBD1. J gave up 1 base and V 4 bases, and 6 bases lay outside the gene matches. This CDR3 contains 16 residues. Looked up from germline, CDR1 is SGHRS and CDR2 is YFSETQ. DNA of the CDR3: TGCGCCAGCAGCCCGGGACAGGGGGATCGGAACACTGAAGCTTTCTTT. Its protein is CASSPGQGDRNTEAFF.

The chain carries TRBV11-2 and TRBJ2-1, with no clear D. Trimming pared 0 bases from V and 8 bases from J, leaving 5 bases between. CDR3 size: 12 residues. Per germline, CDR1 SGHAT and CDR2 FQNNGV. The CDR3 protein is CASSLDRYEQFF. CDR3 in DNA: TGTGCCAGCAGCTTAGATAGATATGAGCAGTTCTTC.

Relative to its sample, this clone is medium-sized. This chain uses TRBV19 with TRBJ2-1; TRBD2 is a possible D gene (5 bases). Deletions cut 10 bases from V and 4 bases from J, with 8 bases between. In germline, CDR1 is LNHDA, CDR2 SQIVND (reference sequence). This CDR3 region has 11 residues. The CDR3 here is CATRGYNEQFF. CDR3 bases: TGTGCCACCCGGGGTTACAATGAGCAGTTCTTC.

This chain joins TRBV27 and TRBJ1-1; possibly TRBD1 for D (5 bases). CDR1 and CDR2 (germline): MNHEY, SMNVEV (reference sequence). V lost 3 bases and J lost 4, with 21 bases in between. This CDR3 region has 17 residues. The CDR3 sequence: CASSFSLFGGGFTEAFF. DNA of the CDR3: TGTGCCAGCAGTTTCTCCCTCTTCGGGGGTGGATTCACTGAAGCTTTCTTT.

V usage is TRBV18 and J usage is TRBJ2-1, with TRBD2 identical over 12 bases. Germline V gene sequence: CDR1 KGHSH, CDR2 LQKENI. This CDR3 has 17 amino acids. Trimming cost V 2 bases and J 0 bases; bases outside gene matches: 2. The CDR3 sequence: CASSPKGLAGSYNEQFF. Written as DNA, the CDR3 is TGTGCCAGCTCACCAAAGGGACTAGCGGGCTCCTACAATGAGCAGTTCTTC.

This clone was detected only once. The chain carries TRBV7-3 and TRBJ2-1; 13 nucleotides match TRBD2. Trimming took 4 bases from V and 9 from J; bases not matched to a gene: 6. CDR1 and CDR2 (germline): SGHTA, FQGTGA. The CDR3 covers 15 residues. The DNA of the CDR3 is TGTGCCAGCAGCTATACTAGCGGGAGGGGAAGTGAGCAGTTCTTC. This codes for CASSYTSGRGSEQFF.

The rearrangement links TRBV27 to TRBJ1-1; 8 bases line up with TRBD1. CDR1 and CDR2 (germline): MNHEY, SMNVEV (reference sequence). The V and J ends lost 6 bases and 3 bases, in that order; junction bases with no gene match: 9. The CDR3 has 15 residues. The CDR3: CASSPTGARYTEAFF. The DNA for the CDR3 is TGTGCCAGCAGCCCGACAGGGGCGCGGTACACTGAAGCTTTCTTT.

The V call is TRBV28, the J call TRBJ2-1, with a weak D call TRBD2 (8 bases). V shed 6 bases and J shed 9 bases, with 24 bases lying between them. Germline-derived CDR1 and CDR2 are MDHEN and SYDVKM. The CDR3 length is 16 residues. The CDR3 reads CASSPGGGSGRREQFF. In DNA form, the CDR3 reads TGTGCCAGCAGCCCAGGGGGGGGGAGCGGGAGACGTGAGCAGTTCTTC.

The chain has TRBV6-6 and TRBJ2-7; 8 bases are shared with TRBD1. Germline values: CDR1 MNHNY, CDR2 SVGAGI (reference sequence). CDR3 length: 14 residues. Trimming at V came to 6 bases and at J to 0 bases, leaving 4 bases not matched to a gene. The CDR3 DNA sequence: TGTGCCAGCAGGCTTACAGGGGGCTCCTACGAGCAGTACTTC. As protein: CASRLTGGSYEQYF.